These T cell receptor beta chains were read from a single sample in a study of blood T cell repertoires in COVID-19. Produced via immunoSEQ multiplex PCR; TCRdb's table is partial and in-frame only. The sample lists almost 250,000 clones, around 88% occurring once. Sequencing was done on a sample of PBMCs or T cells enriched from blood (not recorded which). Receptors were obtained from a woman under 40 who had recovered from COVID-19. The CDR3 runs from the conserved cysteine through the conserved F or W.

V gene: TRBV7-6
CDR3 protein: CASSRSSYNSPLHF

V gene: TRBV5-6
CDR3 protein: CASRKTGKLYEQYF

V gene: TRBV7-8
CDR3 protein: CASSFSGSGTGELFF

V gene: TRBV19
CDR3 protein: CASSIGGDQETQYF

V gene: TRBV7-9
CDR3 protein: CASSLSGTEFQRPYEQYF

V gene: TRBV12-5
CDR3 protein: CASGPREGEGYGYTF

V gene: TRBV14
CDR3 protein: CASTGNLDTEAFF

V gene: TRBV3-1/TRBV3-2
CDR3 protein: CASSQPLGGAHGANVLTF

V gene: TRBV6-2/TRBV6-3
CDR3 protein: CASSYADRATDTQYF

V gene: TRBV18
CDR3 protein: CASSWTGINEKLFF

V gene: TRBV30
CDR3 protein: CSAGTGGPEAFF

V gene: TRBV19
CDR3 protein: CASSIGTVVEKLFF

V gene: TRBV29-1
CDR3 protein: CSVAEGNEQFF

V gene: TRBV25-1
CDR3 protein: CASRETGMNTEAFF

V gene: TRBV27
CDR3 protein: CAARVADEQFF

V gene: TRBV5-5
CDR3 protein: CASSLDAYANYGYTF

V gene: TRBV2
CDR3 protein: CASSEREGLYNEQFF

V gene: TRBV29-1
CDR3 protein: CSARRASSYNEQFF

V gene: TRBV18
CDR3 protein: CASSPPPQGKHKTNGYTF

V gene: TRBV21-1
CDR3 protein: CASSVERRSGTGDFVDYGYTF

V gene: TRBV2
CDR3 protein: CASSEAGQGGNQPQHF

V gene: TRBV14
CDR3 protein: CASSQESFRGWNEQFF

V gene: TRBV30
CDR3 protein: CAWNAGGYNEQFF

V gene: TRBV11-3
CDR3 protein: CASSAFGHTQYF

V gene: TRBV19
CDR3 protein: CASGRDKNTEAFF

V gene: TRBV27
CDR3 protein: CASSIQTQGPNTGELFF

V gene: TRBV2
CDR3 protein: CASSPGPSNYGYTF

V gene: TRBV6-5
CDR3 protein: CASSPKRGSPHEQYF

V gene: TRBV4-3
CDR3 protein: CASSQRTGAHQPQHF

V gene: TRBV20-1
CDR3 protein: CSASRWGGSGQPQHF

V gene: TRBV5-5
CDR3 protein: CASSLFPGASEKLFF

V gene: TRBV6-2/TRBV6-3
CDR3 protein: CASSLGQGPGELFF

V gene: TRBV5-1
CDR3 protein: CASSRDRGPVPYGYTF

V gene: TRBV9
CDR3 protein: CASSVSGSGDEQYF

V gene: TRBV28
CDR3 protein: CASGDRGTEAFF

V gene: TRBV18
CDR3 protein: CASSRPQREIHNEQFF

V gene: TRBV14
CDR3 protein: CASSRDTGYGTEAFF

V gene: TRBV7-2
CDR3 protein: CASSLGWTALGNTIYF

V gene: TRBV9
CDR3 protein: CASSASPPTNNEQFF

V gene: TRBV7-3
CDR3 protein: CASSPNIVGGEYNSPLHF

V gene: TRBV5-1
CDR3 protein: CASRDQDTDTQYF

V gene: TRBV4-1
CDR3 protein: CASSQVPQGSYTF

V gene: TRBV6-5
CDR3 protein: CASTRSENSPLHF

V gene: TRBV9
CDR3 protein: CASSVETGGPGYEQYF

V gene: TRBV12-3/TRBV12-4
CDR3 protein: CASSSQGRETQYF

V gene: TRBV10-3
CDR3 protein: CASKPGQGQPQHF

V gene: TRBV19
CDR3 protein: CASSTQLNYGYTF

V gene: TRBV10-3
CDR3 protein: CAISGPGQGDAGANVLTF